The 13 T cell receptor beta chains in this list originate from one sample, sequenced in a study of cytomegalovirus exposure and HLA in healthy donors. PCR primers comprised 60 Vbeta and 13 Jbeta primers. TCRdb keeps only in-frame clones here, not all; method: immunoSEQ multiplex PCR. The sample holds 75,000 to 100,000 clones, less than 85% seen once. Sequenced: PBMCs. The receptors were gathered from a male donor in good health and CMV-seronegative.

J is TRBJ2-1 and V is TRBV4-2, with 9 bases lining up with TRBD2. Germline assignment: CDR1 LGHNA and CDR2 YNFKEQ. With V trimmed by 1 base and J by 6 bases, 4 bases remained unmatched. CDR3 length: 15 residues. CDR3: CASSQAASGTNEQFF. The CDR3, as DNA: TGTGCCAGCAGCCAAGCGGCTAGCGGGACCAATGAGCAGTTCTTC.

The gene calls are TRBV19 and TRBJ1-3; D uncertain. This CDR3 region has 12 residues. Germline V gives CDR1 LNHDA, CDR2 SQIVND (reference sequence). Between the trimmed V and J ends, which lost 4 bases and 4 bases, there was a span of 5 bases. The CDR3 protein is CASSTAGNTIYF. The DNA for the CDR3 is TGTGCCAGTAGTACAGCGGGAAACACCATATATTTT.

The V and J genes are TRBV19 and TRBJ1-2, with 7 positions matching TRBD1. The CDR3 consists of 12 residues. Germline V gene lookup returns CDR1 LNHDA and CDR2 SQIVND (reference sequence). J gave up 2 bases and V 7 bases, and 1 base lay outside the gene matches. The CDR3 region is CASNRGNYGYTF. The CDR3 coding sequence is TGTGCCAGTAACAGGGGAAACTATGGCTACACCTTC.

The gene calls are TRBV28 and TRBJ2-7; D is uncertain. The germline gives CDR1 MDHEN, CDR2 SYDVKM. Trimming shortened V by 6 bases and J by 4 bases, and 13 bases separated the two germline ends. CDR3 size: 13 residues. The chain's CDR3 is CASSRTSPYEQYF. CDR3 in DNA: TGTGCCAGCAGCCGAACTTCACCGTACGAGCAGTACTTC.

The CDR3 DNA is TGTGCCAGCAGCCCTGGACAGGGATCAAATGAAAAACTGTTTTTT. Protein product: CASSPGQGSNEKLFF. J is TRBJ1-4 and V is TRBV5-6; 8 nucleotides agree with TRBD1. Germline assignment: CDR1 SGHDT and CDR2 YYEEEE. J lost 5 bases, V lost 4 bases, and 7 bases had no gene match. There are 15 residues in the CDR3. The full variable domain, its missing parts supplied by reference TRBV5-6 and TRBJ1-4, is DAGVTQSPTHLIKTRGQQVTLRCSPKSGHDTVSWYQQALGQGPQFIFQYYEEEERQRGNFPDRFSGHQFPNYSSELNVNALLLGDSALYLCASSPGQGSNEKLFFGSGTQLSVL.

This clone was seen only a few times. The CDR3 is CASSVGDTYEQYF. In nucleotides, the CDR3 is TGTGCCAGCAGCGTAGGGGACACCTACGAGCAGTACTTC. This chain joins TRBV9 and TRBJ2-7; a possible D gene is TRBD1 (6 bases). V lost 0 bases to trimming and J lost 2 bases, with 6 bases between them. Germline lookup yields CDR1 SGDLS and CDR2 YYNGEE. The CDR3 has 13 amino acids. The whole variable domain, filled in from reference TRBV9 and TRBJ2-7, reads DSGVTQTPKHLITATGQRVTLRCSPRSGDLSVYWYQQSLDQGLQFLIQYYNGEERAKGNILERFSAQQFPDLHSELNLSSLELGDSALYFCASSVGDTYEQYFGPGTRLTVT.

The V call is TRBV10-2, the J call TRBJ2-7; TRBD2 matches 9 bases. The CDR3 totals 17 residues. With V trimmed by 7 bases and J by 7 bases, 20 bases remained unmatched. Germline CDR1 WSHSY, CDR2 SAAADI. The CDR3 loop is CASKPHRLAESQGEQYF. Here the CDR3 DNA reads TGCGCCAGCAAGCCCCATAGACTAGCGGAAAGCCAGGGAGAGCAGTACTTC.

DNA for the CDR3: TGTGCCAGCAGTCCCAGACAGGGGGTTGTCTATGATCAGCCCCAGCATTTT. This gives the protein CASSPRQGVVYDQPQHF. The chain employs TRBV28 and TRBJ1-5; TRBD1 aligns across 9 bases. Germline CDR1 is MDHEN and CDR2 is SYDVKM. The CDR3 totals 17 residues. The junction had 13 bases not matched to a gene; V was cut back by 5 bases and J by 5 bases.

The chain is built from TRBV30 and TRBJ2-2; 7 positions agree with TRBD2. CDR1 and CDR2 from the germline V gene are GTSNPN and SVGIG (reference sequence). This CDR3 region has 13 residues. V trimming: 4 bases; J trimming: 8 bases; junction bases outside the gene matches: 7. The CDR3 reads CAWKALAIGELFF. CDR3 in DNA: TGTGCCTGGAAAGCACTAGCGATTGGGGAGCTGTTTTTT.

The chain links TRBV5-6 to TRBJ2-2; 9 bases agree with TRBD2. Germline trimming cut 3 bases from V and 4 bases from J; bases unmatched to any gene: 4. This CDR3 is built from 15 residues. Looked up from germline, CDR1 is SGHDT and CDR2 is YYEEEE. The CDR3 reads CASSWSGRSTGELFF. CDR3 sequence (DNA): TGTGCCAGCAGCTGGAGCGGGAGGAGCACCGGGGAGCTGTTTTTT.

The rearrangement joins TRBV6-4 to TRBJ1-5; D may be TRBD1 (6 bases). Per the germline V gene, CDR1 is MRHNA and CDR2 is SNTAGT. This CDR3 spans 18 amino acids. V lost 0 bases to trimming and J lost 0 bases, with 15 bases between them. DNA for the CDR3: TGTGCCAGCAGTGACTCGGGGGCCGGTGATTATAGCAATCAGCCCCAGCATTTT. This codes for CASSDSGAGDYSNQPQHF.

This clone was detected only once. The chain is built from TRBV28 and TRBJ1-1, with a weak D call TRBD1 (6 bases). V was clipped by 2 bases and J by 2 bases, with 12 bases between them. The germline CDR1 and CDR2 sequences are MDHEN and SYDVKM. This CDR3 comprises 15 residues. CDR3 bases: TGTGCCAGCAGTTTAGGGCCAGGGGACAACACTGAAGCTTTCTTT. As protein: CASSLGPGDNTEAFF.

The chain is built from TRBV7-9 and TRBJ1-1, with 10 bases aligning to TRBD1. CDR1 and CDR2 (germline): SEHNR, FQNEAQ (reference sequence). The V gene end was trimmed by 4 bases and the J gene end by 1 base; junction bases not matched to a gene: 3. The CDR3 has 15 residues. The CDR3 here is CASSSGQGENTEAFF. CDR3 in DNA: TGTGCCAGCAGCTCCGGACAGGGGGAGAACACTGAAGCTTTCTTT.